A single sample is the source of the 8 T cell receptor beta chains below, sequenced in a study of blood T cells in healthy people across ages. Primers used in a second PCR of roughly 6 to 12 cycles were a sample-barcoded 5' primer and a J-beta primer mix. MiXCR, applied by TCRdb to the 5' RACE reads, yields one record per CDR3 protein. The profile shows 780,000 or so distinct CDR3 sequences, around three fifths of them singletons. The material sequenced was blood. These receptors came from a middle-aged man in good health.

The rearrangement joins TRBV5-1 to TRBJ2-1; D is undetermined. This CDR3 spans 14 amino acids. The V gene lost 0 bases and the J gene lost 3 bases, with 7 bases spanning the gap. Germline-derived CDR1 and CDR2 are SGHRS and YFSETQ. CDR3 coding DNA: TGCGCCAGCAGCTTGGGTATGAACTACAATGAGCAGTTCTTC. Amino acids: CASSLGMNYNEQFF.

This clonotype was picked up a small number of times. The CDR3 protein is CSVDKGAGETQYF. The CDR3 nucleotides are TGCAGCGTTGATAAGGGGGCGGGGGAGACCCAGTACTTC. The genes are TRBV29-1 and TRBJ2-5; perhaps TRBD1 as D (7 bases). The CDR3 contains 13 residues. V was trimmed by 3 bases and J by 5 bases, leaving 13 bases between them. The germline V gene encodes CDR1 SQVTM and CDR2 ANQGSEA.

The sample holds one count of this clonotype. A much larger clone differs by one base, so this may be a read error. This CDR3 is CASSLNGAGEQYF. The CDR3 DNA sequence: TGTGCCAGCAGCTTAAACGGAGCGGGTGAGCAGTACTTC. The chain is built from TRBV7-2 and TRBJ2-7, with D possibly being TRBD2 (6 bases). The CDR3 length is 13 residues. V lost 2 bases and J 7 bases, leaving 12 bases between the germline ends. Per germline, CDR1 SGHTA and CDR2 FQGNSA.

The chain uses TRBV7-2 and TRBJ1-1; D not certain. CDR1 SGHTA and CDR2 FQGNSA come from the germline V gene. The CDR3 contains 13 residues. V was shortened by 1 base and J by 5 bases, with 8 bases between the two germline ends. CDR3 in amino acids: CASSLGTQTEAFF. In DNA form, the CDR3 reads TGTGCCAGCAGCTTAGGAACTCAGACTGAAGCTTTCTTT.

This rearrangement joins TRBV11-2 to TRBJ2-4; the match to TRBD1 covers 7 bases. The J call is doubtful: the DNA matches TRBJ2-7 better. CDR3 size: 14 residues. CDR1 and CDR2 from the germline V gene are SGHAT and FQNNGV. The CDR3 here is CASSRDRVNYEQYF. CDR3 in DNA: TGTGCCAGCAGCCGTGACAGGGTTAACTACGAGCAGTACTTC.

CDR3 in DNA: TGCGCCAGCAGCCGAAGAGACAGGGGTCATGGCTACACCTTC. Translation gives CASSRRDRGHGYTF. The chain recombines TRBV5-1 with TRBJ1-2, with 8 bases fitting TRBD1. Germline-derived CDR1 and CDR2 are SGHRS and YFSETQ. The trim removed 4 bases at V and 6 bases at J, leaving 8 bases unmatched. The CDR3 totals 14 residues.

The chain is built from TRBV10-3 and TRBJ1-1; D is uncertain. Trimming shortened V by 4 bases and J by 1 base, and 4 bases separated the two germline ends. The CDR3 contains 12 residues. Germline V gives CDR1 ENHRY, CDR2 SYGVKD. CDR3 residues: CAISVGNTEAFF. CDR3 nucleotide sequence: TGTGCCATCAGTGTAGGGAACACTGAAGCTTTCTTT.

This clonotype showed up just a few times. This chain uses TRBV7-8 with TRBJ2-4, with D possibly called TRBD1 or TRBD2 (5 bases each). The CDR3 extends over 17 amino acids. Germline V gives CDR1 SGHVS, CDR2 FQNEAQ. Deletions cut 5 bases from V and 2 bases from J, with 19 bases between. The CDR3 nucleotides are TGTGCCAGCAGCCCCCCCTGGCTTGGGGGTTCCAAAAACATTCAGTACTTC. This codes for CASSPPWLGGSKNIQYF.